This T cell receptor (beta chain) emerged from a study of cytomegalovirus exposure and HLA in healthy donors. General study points: In a later analysis, the majority of CMV-associated beta chains seemingly showed HLA restriction. The study recorded about 160 TCR beta chains that were cytomegalovirus-associated.

The CDR3 is 16 residues long. From germline, CDR1 is MNHEY and CDR2 SMNVEV (reference sequence). V gave up 1 base and J gave up 6 bases; unmatched junction bases: 9. PCR primers comprised 60 Vbeta and 13 Jbeta primers. Sequenced by immunoSEQ multiplex PCR; TCRdb stores in-frame clones only, minus some. The sample lists approximately 220,000 clones; around 83% were seen once. On this clone itself: Its target is not known.

Whereas donors were nominally healthy upon sampling, unrecorded immune exposures were probable. The specimen was PBMCs. The clonotype was recovered from a girl aged 5 to 17 in good health and CMV-seronegative. The V and J genes are TRBV27 and TRBJ1-5; TRBD1 agrees at 7 bases. The CDR3 spells CASSLWEDRDGQPQHF. As DNA, the CDR3 is TGTGCCAGCAGTTTATGGGAAGACAGGGATGGTCAGCCCCAGCATTTT.